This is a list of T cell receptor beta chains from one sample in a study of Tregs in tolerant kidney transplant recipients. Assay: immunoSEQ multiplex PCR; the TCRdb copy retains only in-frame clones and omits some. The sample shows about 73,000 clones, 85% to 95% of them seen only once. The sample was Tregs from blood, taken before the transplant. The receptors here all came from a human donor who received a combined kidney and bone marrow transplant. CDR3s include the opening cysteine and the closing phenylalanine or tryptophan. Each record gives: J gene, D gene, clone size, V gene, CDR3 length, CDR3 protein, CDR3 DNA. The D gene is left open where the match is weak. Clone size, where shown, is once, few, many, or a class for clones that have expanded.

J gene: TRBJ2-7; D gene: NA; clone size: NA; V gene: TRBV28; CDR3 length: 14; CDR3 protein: CASRGGVSGYEQYF; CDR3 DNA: TGTGCCAGCAGAGGAGGAGTATCGGGCTACGAGCAGTACTTC
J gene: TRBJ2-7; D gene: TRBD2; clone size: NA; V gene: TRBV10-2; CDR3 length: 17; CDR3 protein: CASSGQAGLAGSYEQYF; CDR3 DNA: TGCGCCAGCAGCGGCCAGGCAGGACTAGCGGGATCCTACGAGCAGTACTTC
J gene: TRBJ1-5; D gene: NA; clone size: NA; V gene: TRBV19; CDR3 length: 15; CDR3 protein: CASKERSYSNQPQHF; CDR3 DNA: TGTGCCAGTAAAGAACGGTCCTATAGCAATCAGCCCCAGCATTTT
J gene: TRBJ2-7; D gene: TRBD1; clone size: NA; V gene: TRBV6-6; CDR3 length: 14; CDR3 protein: CASTNGDRVHEQYF; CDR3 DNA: TGTGCCAGCACCAACGGGGACAGGGTGCACGAGCAGTACTTC
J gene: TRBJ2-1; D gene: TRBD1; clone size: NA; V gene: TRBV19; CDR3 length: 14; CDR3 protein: CASTTRGRWNEQFF; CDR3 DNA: TGTGCCAGTACTACCAGGGGGCGATGGAATGAGCAGTTCTTC
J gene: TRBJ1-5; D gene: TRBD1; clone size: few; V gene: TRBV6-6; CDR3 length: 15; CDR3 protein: CASSSLDRDRQPQHF; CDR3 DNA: TGTGCCAGCAGTTCCTTAGACAGGGACAGGCAGCCCCAGCATTTT
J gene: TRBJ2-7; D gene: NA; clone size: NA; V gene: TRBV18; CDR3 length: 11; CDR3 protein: CASSPLYEQYF; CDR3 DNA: TGTGCCAGCTCACCACTCTACGAGCAGTACTTC
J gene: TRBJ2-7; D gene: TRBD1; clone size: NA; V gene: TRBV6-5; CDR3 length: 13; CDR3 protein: CASRPGQGYEQYF; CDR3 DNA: TGTGCCAGCAGACCCGGACAGGGGTACGAGCAGTACTTC
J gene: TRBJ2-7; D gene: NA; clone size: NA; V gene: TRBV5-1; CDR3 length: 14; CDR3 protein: CASNSPEDLSEQYF; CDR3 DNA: TGCGCCAGCAATTCTCCGGAGGACTTGAGCGAGCAGTACTTC
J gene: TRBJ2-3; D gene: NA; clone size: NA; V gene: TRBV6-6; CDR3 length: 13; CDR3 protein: CASSSFSVNTQYF; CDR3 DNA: TGTGCCAGCAGTTCCTTTAGCGTGAATACGCAGTATTTT
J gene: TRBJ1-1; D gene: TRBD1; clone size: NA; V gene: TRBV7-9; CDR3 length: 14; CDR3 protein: CASSRGTGFLEAFF; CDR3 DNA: TGTGCCAGCAGCCGCGGGACAGGGTTTCTTGAAGCTTTCTTT
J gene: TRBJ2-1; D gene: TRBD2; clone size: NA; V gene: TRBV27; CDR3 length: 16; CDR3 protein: CASSQLAGVNKNEQFF; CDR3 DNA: TGTGCCAGCAGTCAACTAGCGGGAGTAAATAAGAATGAGCAGTTCTTC
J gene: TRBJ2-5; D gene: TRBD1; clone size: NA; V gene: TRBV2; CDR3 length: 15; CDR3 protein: CASSDEGAVGETQYF; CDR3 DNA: TGTGCCAGCAGTGATGAGGGGGCGGTTGGAGAGACCCAGTACTTC
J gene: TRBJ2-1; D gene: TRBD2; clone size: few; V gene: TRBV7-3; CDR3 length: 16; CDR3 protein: CASSSLSGLAVNEQFF; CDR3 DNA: TGTGCCAGCAGCTCTCTATCCGGACTAGCGGTCAATGAGCAGTTCTTC
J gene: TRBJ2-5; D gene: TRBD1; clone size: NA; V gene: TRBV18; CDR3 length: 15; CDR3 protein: CASSPWGTEQETQYF; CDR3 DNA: TGTGCCAGCTCACCATGGGGGACAGAACAAGAGACCCAGTACTTC
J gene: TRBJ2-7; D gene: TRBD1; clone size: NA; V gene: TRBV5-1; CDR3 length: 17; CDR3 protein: CASSLGTGTGLPYEQYF; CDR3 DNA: TGCGCCAGCAGCTTGGGAACTGGGACAGGGCTCCCCTACGAGCAGTACTTC
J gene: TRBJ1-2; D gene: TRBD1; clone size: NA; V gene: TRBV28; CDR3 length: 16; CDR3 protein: CASSLDRANTNYGYTF; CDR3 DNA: TGTGCCAGCAGTTTAGACAGGGCTAACACTAACTATGGCTACACCTTC
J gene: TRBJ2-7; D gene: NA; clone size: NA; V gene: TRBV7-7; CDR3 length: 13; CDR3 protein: CASSLQLGSVQYF; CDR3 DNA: TGTGCCAGCAGCCTCCAACTAGGCTCAGTGCAGTACTTC
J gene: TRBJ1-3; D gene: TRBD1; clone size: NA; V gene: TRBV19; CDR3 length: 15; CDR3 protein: CASSSRGSSGNTIYF; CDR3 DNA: TGTGCCAGTAGTAGCAGGGGGAGCTCTGGAAACACCATATATTTT
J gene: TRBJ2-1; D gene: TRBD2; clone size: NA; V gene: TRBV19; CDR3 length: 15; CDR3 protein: CASSSPGLATFEQFF; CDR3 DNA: TGTGCCAGTAGTAGCCCGGGACTAGCGACGTTCGAGCAGTTCTTC
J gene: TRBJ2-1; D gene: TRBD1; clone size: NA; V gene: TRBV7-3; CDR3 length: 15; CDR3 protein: CASSFVGDSYNEQFF; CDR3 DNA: TGTGCCAGCAGCTTCGTTGGGGACAGCTACAATGAGCAGTTCTTC
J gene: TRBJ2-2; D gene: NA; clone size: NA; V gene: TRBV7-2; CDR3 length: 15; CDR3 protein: CASSLSHLNTGELFF; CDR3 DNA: TGTGCCAGCAGCTTGAGTCACTTGAACACCGGGGAGCTGTTTTTT
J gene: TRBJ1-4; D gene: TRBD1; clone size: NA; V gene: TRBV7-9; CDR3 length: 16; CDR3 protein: CASSLGQQGHGEKLFF; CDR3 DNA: TGTGCCAGCAGCTTAGGACAACAGGGGCACGGGGAAAAACTGTTTTTT
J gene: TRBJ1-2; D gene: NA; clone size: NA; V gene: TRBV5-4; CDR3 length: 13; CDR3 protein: CASSYDRSYGYTF; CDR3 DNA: TGTGCCAGCAGCTACGACAGGAGCTATGGCTACACCTTC
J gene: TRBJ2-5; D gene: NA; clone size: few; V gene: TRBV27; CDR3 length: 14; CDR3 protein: CASSLRANQETQYF; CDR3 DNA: TGTGCCAGCAGTTTAAGGGCGAATCAAGAGACCCAGTACTTC
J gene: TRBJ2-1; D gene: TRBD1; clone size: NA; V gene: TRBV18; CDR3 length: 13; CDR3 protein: CASSPGQDNEQFF; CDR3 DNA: TGTGCCAGCTCACCAGGACAGGACAATGAGCAGTTCTTC
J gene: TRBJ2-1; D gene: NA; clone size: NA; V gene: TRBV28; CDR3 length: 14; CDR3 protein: CASSPPGLYNEQFF; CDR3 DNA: TGTGCCAGCAGCCCCCCGGGACTCTACAATGAGCAGTTCTTC